A selection of T cell receptor beta chains follows, all from one sample in a study of T cell responses to AZD1222 COVID-19 vaccine. The protocol was immunoSEQ multiplex PCR, while the TCRdb copy is restricted to in-frame clones and leaves out a portion. The table records about 150,000 clones, over 80% of them present only once. Material: peripheral blood, obtained 28 days after the second AZD1222 dose. The receptors were gathered from an adult who received the AZD1222 COVID-19 vaccine. Both conserved end residues are part of each CDR3. The D gene is left open where the match is weak. Clone sizes are given selectively: once, few, many, or a class where the clone is expanded.

-	TRBV6-5	-	TRBJ1-1	TGTGCCAGCAGTTACTCGGGCAGCAACACTGAAGCTTTCTTT	CASSYSGSNTEAFF
-	TRBV6-2/TRBV6-3	-	TRBJ1-5	TGTGCCAGCAGTTACTATCCGGGTCTAAATAGCAATCAGCCCCAGCATTTT	CASSYYPGLNSNQPQHF
-	TRBV9	-	TRBJ2-7	TGTGCCAGCAGCGTAGGGGGCGGGATAGCCTACGAGCAGTACTTC	CASSVGGGIAYEQYF
-	TRBV4-3	TRBD2	TRBJ2-4	TGCGCCAGCAGCCAAGTAGGAATAGCGGGAGAGGGTAGGGCCAAAAACATTCAGTACTTC	CASSQVGIAGEGRAKNIQYF
-	TRBV6-1	-	TRBJ2-1	TGTGCCAGCAGTGAAAGACGGTGGAATGAGCAGTTCTTC	CASSERRWNEQFF
-	TRBV5-1	-	TRBJ1-6	TGCGCCAGCCGAATAACAGGGCCCGATAATTCACCCCTCCACTTT	CASRITGPDNSPLHF
-	TRBV18	-	TRBJ1-3	TGTGCCAGCTCACCAGATGGCTGGGGAAACACCATATATTTT	CASSPDGWGNTIYF
-	TRBV13	-	TRBJ2-7	TGTGCCAGCAGCTTAGGTACATCCTACGAGCAGTACTTC	CASSLGTSYEQYF
-	TRBV11-2	-	TRBJ2-5	TGTGCCAGCAGCTTAGAGAGGGCGGGGCCTGTCCAAGAGACCCAGTACTTC	CASSLERAGPVQETQYF
-	TRBV6-5	-	TRBJ1-6	TGTGCCAGCAGAAGGTACTCCTATAATTCACCCCTCCACTTT	CASRRYSYNSPLHF
-	TRBV27	TRBD2	TRBJ2-1	TGTGCCAGCAGTGCCACGGGACTAGCGGACTTATATCCCTACAATGAGCAGTTCTTC	CASSATGLADLYPYNEQFF
-	TRBV9	-	TRBJ1-4	TGTGCCAGCAGCGTAGGTGGGGACGAAAAACTGTTTTTT	CASSVGGDEKLFF
-	TRBV7-3	-	TRBJ1-6	TGTGCCAGCAGCTTAAGCAGTTCTAATAATTCACCCCTCCACTTT	CASSLSSSNNSPLHF
-	TRBV5-1	-	TRBJ2-2	TGCGCCAGCAGCCCTCCCCAAACTAGCAAATCCGGGGAGCTGTTTTTT	CASSPPQTSKSGELFF
once	TRBV19	-	TRBJ1-4	TGTGCCAGTAGTATCGGACAGATAAATGAAAAACTGTTTTTT	CASSIGQINEKLFF
-	TRBV27	TRBD1	TRBJ2-1	TGTGCCAGCTGCCCCTTGGGACAGGGTTGCGATGAGCAGTTCTTC	CASCPLGQGCDEQFF
-	TRBV5-1	-	TRBJ2-1	TGCGCCAGCAGCCCCAGACAGTTCTCCTACAATGAGCAGTTCTTC	CASSPRQFSYNEQFF
few	TRBV27	TRBD2	TRBJ2-3	TGTGCCAGCAGCCCCCGTTTGAGCGGGAGTGCAGATACGCAGTATTTT	CASSPRLSGSADTQYF